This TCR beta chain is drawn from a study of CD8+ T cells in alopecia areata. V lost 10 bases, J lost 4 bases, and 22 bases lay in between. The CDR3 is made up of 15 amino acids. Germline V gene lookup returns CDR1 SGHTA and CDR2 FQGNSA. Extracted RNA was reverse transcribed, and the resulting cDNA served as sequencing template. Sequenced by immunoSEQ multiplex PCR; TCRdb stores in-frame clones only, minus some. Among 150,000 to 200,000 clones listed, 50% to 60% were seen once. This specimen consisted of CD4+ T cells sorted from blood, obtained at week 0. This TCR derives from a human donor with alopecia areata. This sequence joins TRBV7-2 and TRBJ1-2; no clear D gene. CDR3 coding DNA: TGTGCCATCCTCCCCCTCCGGGGATTAGGCTATGGCTACACCTTC. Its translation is CAILPLRGLGYGYTF.